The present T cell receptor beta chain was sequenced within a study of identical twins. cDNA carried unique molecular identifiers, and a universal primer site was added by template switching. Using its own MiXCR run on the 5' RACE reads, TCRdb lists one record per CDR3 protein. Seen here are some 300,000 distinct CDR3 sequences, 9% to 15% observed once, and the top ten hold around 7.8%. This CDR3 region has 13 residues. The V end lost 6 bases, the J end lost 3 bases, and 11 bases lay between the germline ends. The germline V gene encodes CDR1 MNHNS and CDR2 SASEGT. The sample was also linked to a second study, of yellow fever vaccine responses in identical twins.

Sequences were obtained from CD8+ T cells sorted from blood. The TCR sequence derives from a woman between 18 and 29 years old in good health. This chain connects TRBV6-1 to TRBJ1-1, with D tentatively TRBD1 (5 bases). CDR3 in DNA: TGTGCCAGCAGAAAACAGGAGTACACTGAAGCTTTCTTT. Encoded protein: CASRKQEYTEAFF.